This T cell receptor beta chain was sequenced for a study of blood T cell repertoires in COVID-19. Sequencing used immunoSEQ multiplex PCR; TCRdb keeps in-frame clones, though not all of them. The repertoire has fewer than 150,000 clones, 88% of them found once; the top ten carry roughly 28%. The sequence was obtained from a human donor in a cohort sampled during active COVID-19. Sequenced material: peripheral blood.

The CDR3 loop is CAWSVQRTGANSPLHF. Here the CDR3 DNA reads TGTGCCTGGAGTGTACAGCGGACAGGGGCTAATTCACCCCTCCACTTT. This chain links TRBV30 with TRBJ1-6, with 9 bases lining up with TRBD1. J lost 6 bases, V lost 0 bases, and 6 bases had no gene match. From germline, CDR1 is GTSNPN and CDR2 SVGIG (reference sequence). The CDR3 loop spans 16 amino acids.